These 10 T cell receptor beta chains were all obtained from the same sample, sequenced in a study of blood T cell repertoires in COVID-19. The assay was immunoSEQ multiplex PCR, and TCRdb's table has in-frame clones only and misses some. The sample has over 85,000 clones; roughly 86% are singletons. The sample was peripheral blood. The receptor set was obtained from a human donor with acute or convalescent COVID-19. The donor label of this sample is uncertain.

This rearrangement joins TRBV5-4 to TRBJ1-2, with D perhaps TRBD1 (5 bases). Germline CDR1 reads SGHNT; CDR2 reads YYREEE (reference sequence). The CDR3 has 14 residues. V lost 0 bases to trimming and J lost 5 bases, with 11 bases between them. The CDR3 reads CASSLVQGGYGYTF. The CDR3 DNA follows: TGTGCCAGCAGCTTGGTTCAGGGCGGTTATGGCTACACCTTC.

The chain uses TRBV7-2 and TRBJ2-3; 8 bases are shared with TRBD2. V lost 5 bases to trimming and J lost 6 bases; unmatched junction nucleotides: 10. This CDR3 is 15 amino acids long. Germline V gives CDR1 SGHTA, CDR2 FQGNSA. The CDR3 bases are TGTGCCAGCAGCCCCCCCCGGCGGGGGGCGGATACGCAGTATTTT. It encodes CASSPPRRGADTQYF.

The V call is TRBV11-1, the J call TRBJ1-4, with unresolved D. The CDR3 runs to 14 residues. Per germline, CDR1 SGHAT and CDR2 FQDESV (reference sequence). V shed 2 bases and J shed 8 bases, with 12 bases lying between them. The CDR3 here is CASSLHPTREKLFF. CDR3 DNA sequence: TGTGCCAGCAGCTTACATCCAACTAGGGAAAAACTGTTTTTT.

The chain links TRBV11-2 to TRBJ2-1, with D unresolved. V lost 1 base and J 4 bases, leaving 5 bases between the germline ends. The CDR3 is made up of 13 amino acids. Germline values: CDR1 SGHAT, CDR2 FQNNGV. The CDR3 loop is CASSLARYNEQFF. CDR3 nucleotide sequence: TGTGCCAGCAGCTTAGCCAGGTACAATGAGCAGTTCTTC.

The chain has TRBV11-1 and TRBJ1-2; perhaps TRBD1 as D (6 bases). Trimming left V 3 bases short and J 4 bases short, with 18 bases between. The CDR3 contains 16 residues. Germline-derived CDR1 and CDR2 are SGHAT and FQDESV (reference sequence). The CDR3 DNA follows: TGTGCCAGCAGCTTGGCCCCGACGGGGGGCGCCTATGGCTACACCTTC. Translating it yields CASSLAPTGGAYGYTF. The whole variable domain, filled in from reference TRBV11-1 and TRBJ1-2, reads EAEVAQSPRYKITEKSQAVAFWCDPISGHATLYWYRQILGQGPELLVQFQDESVVDDSQLPKDRFSAERLKGVDSTLKIQPAELGDSAMYLCASSLAPTGGAYGYTFGSGTRLTVV.

This clone showed up just a few times. V is TRBV5-4 and J is TRBJ2-7, with D tentatively TRBD1 (6 bases). In germline, CDR1 is SGHNT, CDR2 YYREEE (reference sequence). Trimming took 3 bases from V and 5 from J, leaving 15 bases between them. The CDR3 is 14 residues long. The CDR3 here is CASSSRQVPHEQYF. The CDR3 DNA reads TGTGCCAGCAGCTCCCGACAGGTACCTCACGAGCAGTACTTC.

This sequence joins TRBV2 and TRBJ2-1; tentative D call: TRBD2 (5 bases). Germline V CDR1 and CDR2: SNHLY, FYNNEI. This CDR3 comprises 14 residues. With 5 bases removed from V and 1 base from J, the gap between germline ends came to 9 bases. CDR3 coding DNA: TGTGCCAGCAGTCCCCGGGGTTCCTACAATGAGCAGTTCTTC. It specifies CASSPRGSYNEQFF.

This chain links TRBV7-2 with TRBJ2-5; 9 bases are shared with TRBD2. Germline V gives CDR1 SGHTA, CDR2 FQGNSA. V shed 1 base and J 2 bases; nucleotides not matched to a gene: 11. The CDR3 length is 18 residues. The CDR3 DNA reads as TGTGCCAGCAGCTTAGGATGGGTGGGTAGCGGGGGACAAGAGACCCAGTACTTC. Translated, it gives CASSLGWVGSGGQETQYF.

V gene TRBV11-1 combines with J gene TRBJ2-1, with 8 bases identical to TRBD1. This CDR3 comprises 15 residues. V dropped 5 bases and J dropped 7; count of bases not matched to a gene: 10. Germline CDR1 is SGHAT and CDR2 is FQDESV (reference sequence). Here the CDR3 DNA reads TGTGCCAGCAGCCTACAGGGGGTCTTTAAGAATGAGCAGTTCTTC. Residues: CASSLQGVFKNEQFF.

This CDR3 reads CATSREIGQGILAKNIQYF. CDR3 coding DNA: TGTGCCACCAGCAGAGAAATAGGACAGGGGATACTAGCCAAAAACATTCAGTACTTC. The chain combines TRBV15 with TRBJ2-4, with 9 bases fitting TRBD1. Per the germline V gene, CDR1 is LNHNV and CDR2 is YYDKDF (reference sequence). Trimming took 0 bases from V and 0 from J; bases not matched to a gene: 9. The CDR3 covers 19 residues.